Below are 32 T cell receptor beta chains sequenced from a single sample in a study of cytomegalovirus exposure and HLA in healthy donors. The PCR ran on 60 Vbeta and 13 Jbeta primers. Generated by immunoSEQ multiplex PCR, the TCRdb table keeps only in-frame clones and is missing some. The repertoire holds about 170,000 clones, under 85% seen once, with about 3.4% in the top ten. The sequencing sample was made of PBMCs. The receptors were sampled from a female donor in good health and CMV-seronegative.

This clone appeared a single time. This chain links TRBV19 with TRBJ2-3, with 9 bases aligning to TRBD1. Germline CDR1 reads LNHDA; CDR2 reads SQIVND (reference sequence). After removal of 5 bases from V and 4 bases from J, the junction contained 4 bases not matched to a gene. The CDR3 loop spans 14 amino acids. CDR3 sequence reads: CASSVTGGADTQYF. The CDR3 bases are TGTGCCAGTAGTGTTACAGGGGGCGCAGATACGCAGTATTTT.

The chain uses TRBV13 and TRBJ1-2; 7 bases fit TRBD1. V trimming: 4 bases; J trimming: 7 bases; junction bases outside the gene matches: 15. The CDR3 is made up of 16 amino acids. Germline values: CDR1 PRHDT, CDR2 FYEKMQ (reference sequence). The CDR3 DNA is TGTGCCAGCAGCTCCCGGGACAGAGCCCTTCTTGGTGGCTACACCTTC. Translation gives CASSSRDRALLGGYTF.

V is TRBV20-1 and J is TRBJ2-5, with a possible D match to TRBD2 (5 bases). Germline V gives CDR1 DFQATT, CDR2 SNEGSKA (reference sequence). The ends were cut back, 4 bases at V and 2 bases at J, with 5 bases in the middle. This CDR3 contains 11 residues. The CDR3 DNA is TGCAGTGCTATAGCGCAAGAGACCCAGTACTTC. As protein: CSAIAQETQYF.

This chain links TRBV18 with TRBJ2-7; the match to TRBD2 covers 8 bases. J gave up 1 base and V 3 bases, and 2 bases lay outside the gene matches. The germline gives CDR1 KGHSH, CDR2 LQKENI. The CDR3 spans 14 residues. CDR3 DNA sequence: TGTGCCAGCTCACCGGCGGGGGGTTCCTACGAGCAGTACTTC. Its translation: CASSPAGGSYEQYF.

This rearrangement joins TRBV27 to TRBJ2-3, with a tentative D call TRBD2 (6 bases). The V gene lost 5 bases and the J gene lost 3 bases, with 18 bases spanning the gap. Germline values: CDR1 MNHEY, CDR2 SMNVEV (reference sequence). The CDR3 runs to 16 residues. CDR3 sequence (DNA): TGTGCCAGCAGTCAGTCTGGCGGGGCCCGGACAGATACGCAGTATTTT. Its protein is CASSQSGGARTDTQYF.

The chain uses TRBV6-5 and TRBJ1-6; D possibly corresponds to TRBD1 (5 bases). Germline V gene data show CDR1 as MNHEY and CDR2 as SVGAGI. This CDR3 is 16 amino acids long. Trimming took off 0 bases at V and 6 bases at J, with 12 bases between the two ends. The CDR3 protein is CASSYSHQGPNSPLHF. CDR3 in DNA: TGTGCCAGCAGTTACTCTCATCAGGGCCCTAATTCACCCCTCCACTTT.

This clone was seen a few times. The CDR3 sequence: CASSYLDRVNTEAFF. The CDR3 coding sequence is TGTGCCAGCAGCTACCTAGACAGGGTGAACACTGAAGCTTTCTTT. The rearrangement links TRBV28 to TRBJ1-1, with 7 nucleotides matching TRBD1. This CDR3 comprises 15 residues. Germline-derived CDR1 and CDR2 are MDHEN and SYDVKM. J gave up 0 bases and V 6 bases, and 7 bases lay outside the gene matches.

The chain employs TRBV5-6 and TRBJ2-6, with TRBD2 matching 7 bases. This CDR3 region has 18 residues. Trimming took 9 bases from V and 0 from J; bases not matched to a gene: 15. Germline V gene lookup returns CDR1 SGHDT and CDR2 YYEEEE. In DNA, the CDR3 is TGTGCCACCAGAGTACGGGAGGAGTTCCTCTCTGGGGCCAACGTCCTGACTTTC. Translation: CATRVREEFLSGANVLTF.

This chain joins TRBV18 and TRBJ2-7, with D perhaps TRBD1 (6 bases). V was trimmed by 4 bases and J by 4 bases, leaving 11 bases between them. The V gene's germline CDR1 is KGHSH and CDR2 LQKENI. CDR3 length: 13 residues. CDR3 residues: CASSLEQGYEQYF. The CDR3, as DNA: TGTGCCAGCTCACTAGAACAGGGATACGAGCAGTACTTC. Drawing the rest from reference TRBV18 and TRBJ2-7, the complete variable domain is NAGVMQNPRHLVRRRGQEARLRCSPMKGHSHVYWYRQLPEEGLKFMVYLQKENIIDESGMPKERFSAEFPKEGPSILRIQQVVRGDSAAYFCASSLEQGYEQYFGPGTRLTVT.

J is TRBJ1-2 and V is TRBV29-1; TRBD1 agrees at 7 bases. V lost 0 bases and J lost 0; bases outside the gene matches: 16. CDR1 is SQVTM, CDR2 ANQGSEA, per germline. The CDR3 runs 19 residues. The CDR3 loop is CSVEDPGAGTESSNYGYTF. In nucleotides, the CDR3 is TGCAGCGTTGAAGATCCGGGGGCCGGGACAGAAAGTTCTAACTATGGCTACACCTTC.

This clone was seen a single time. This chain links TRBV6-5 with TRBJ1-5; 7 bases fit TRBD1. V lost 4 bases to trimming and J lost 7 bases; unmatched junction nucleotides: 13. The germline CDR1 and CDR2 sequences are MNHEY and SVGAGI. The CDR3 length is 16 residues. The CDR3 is CASSLVSTGSGQPQHF. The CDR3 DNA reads TGTGCCAGCAGTTTAGTTTCGACAGGGTCGGGGCAGCCCCAGCATTTT.

CDR3 DNA sequence: TGTGCCAGCAGCTTAGCAGCGGGAGGATCTGCCGGGGAGCTGTTTTTT. It yields the protein CASSLAAGGSAGELFF. This chain links TRBV5-4 with TRBJ2-2, with 9 bases lining up with TRBD2. The CDR3 spans 16 residues. The germline gives CDR1 SGHNT, CDR2 YYREEE (reference sequence). The V segment lost 2 bases and the J segment 6 bases; nucleotides outside the gene matches: 8.

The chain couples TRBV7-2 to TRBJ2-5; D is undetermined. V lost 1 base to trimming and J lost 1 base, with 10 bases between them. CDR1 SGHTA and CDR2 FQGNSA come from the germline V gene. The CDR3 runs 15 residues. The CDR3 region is CASSLVGGSQETQYF. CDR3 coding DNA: TGTGCCAGCAGCTTAGTTGGCGGATCCCAAGAGACCCAGTACTTC.

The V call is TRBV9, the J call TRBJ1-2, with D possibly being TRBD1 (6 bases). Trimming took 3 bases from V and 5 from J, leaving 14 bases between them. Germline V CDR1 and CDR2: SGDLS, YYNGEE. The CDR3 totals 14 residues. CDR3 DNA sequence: TGTGCCAGCAGCGGCCGTCGGACAGCTTATGGCTACACCTTC. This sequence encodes CASSGRRTAYGYTF.

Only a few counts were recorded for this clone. The CDR3: CASSEGQAYGYTF. CDR3 in DNA: TGTGCCAGCAGTGAAGGACAGGCCTATGGCTACACCTTC. The chain combines TRBV25-1 with TRBJ1-2; 7 bases are shared with TRBD1. V lost 2 bases and J lost 4; bases outside the gene matches: 1. Germline loops: CDR1 MGHDK, CDR2 SYGVNS. This CDR3 contains 13 residues.

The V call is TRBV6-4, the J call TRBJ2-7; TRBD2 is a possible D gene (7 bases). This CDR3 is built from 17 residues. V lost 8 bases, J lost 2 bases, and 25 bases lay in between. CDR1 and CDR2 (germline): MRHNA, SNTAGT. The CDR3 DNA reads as TGTGCCAGCGATGGGCTGTCAACCGGGGGGCCACCCTACGAGCAGTACTTC. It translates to CASDGLSTGGPPYEQYF.

CDR3 residues: CASSPRLPGTSGRGSTDTQYF. The CDR3 DNA reads as TGTGCCAGCAGCCCCCGACTTCCCGGGACTAGCGGGAGGGGAAGCACAGATACGCAGTATTTT. V gene TRBV27 combines with J gene TRBJ2-3; 16 bases are a match to TRBD2. The CDR3 length is 21 residues. The germline V gene has CDR1 MNHEY and CDR2 SMNVEV (reference sequence). V lost 6 bases and J lost 0; bases outside the gene matches: 15.

Here the CDR3 reads CASSFSGEQYF. CDR3 coding DNA: TGTGCCAGCAGCTTCTCAGGGGAGCAGTACTTC. The chain is built from TRBV7-2 and TRBJ2-7; weak D call: TRBD1 (5 bases). Trimming took 3 bases from V and 7 from J, leaving 7 bases between them. Germline CDR1 is SGHTA and CDR2 is FQGNSA. The CDR3 contains 11 residues.

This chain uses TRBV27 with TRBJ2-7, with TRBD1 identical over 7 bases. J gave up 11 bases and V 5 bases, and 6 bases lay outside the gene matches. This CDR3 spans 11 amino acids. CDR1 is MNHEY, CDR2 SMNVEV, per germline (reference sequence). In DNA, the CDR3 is TGTGCCAGCAGTCTCGGGACAGAGGAGTACTTC. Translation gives CASSLGTEEYF.

The CDR3 reads CASSRWGQPPDGYTF. DNA of the CDR3: TGTGCCAGTAGTAGATGGGGACAGCCGCCTGATGGCTACACCTTC. The chain has TRBV19 and TRBJ1-2; TRBD1 aligns across 7 bases. Trimming took 4 bases from V and 6 from J; bases not matched to a gene: 11. CDR3 length: 15 residues. The germline gives CDR1 LNHDA, CDR2 SQIVND (reference sequence).

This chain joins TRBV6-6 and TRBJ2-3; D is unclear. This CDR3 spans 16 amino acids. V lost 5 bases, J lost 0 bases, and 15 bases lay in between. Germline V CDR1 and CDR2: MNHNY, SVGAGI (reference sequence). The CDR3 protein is CASSRGELTSTDTQYF. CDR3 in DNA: TGTGCCAGCAGTCGCGGAGAATTGACTAGCACAGATACGCAGTATTTT.

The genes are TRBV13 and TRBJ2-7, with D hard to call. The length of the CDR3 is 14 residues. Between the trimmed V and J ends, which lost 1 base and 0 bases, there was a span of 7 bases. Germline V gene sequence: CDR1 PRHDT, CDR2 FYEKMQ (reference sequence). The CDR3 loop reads CASSLDPGSYEQYF. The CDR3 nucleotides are TGTGCCAGCAGCTTAGATCCAGGCTCCTACGAGCAGTACTTC.

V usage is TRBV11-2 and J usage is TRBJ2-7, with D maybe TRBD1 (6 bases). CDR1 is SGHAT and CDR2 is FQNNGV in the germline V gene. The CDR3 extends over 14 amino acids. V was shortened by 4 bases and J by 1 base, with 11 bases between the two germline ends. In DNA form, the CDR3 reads TGTGCCAGCAGCTCAACCGGGACATCCTACGAGCAGTACTTC. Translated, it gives CASSSTGTSYEQYF.

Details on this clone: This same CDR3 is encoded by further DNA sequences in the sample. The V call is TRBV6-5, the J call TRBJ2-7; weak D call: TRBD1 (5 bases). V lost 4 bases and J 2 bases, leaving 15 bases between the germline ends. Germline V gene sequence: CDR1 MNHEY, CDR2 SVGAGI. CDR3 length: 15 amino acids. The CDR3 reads CASSSGQGMPYEQYF. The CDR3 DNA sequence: TGTGCCAGCAGTTCCGGGCAGGGAATGCCCTACGAGCAGTACTTC.

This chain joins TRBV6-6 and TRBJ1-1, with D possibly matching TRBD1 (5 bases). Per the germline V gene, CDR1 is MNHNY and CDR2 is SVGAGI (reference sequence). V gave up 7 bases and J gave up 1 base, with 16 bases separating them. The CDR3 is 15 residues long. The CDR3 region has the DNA TGTGCCAGCATCACGGGGGATTTTCAGAACACTGAAGCTTTCTTT. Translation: CASITGDFQNTEAFF.

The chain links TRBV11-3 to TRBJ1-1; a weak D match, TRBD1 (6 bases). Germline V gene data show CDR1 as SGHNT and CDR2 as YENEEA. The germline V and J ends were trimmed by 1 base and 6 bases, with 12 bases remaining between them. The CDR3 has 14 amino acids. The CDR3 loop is CASSLAQGLPEAFF. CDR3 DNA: TGTGCCAGCAGCTTAGCCCAGGGGTTACCTGAAGCTTTCTTT.

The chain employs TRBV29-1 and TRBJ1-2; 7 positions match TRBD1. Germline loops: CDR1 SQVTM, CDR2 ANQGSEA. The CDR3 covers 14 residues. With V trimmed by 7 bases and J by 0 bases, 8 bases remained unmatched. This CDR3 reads CSAPTGITNYGYTF. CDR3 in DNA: TGCAGCGCGCCGACAGGGATTACTAACTATGGCTACACCTTC.

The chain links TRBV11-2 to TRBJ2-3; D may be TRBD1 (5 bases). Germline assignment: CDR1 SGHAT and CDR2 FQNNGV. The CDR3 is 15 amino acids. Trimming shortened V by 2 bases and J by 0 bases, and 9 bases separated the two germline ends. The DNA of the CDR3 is TGTGCCAGCAGCTTACAGGGATATAGCACAGATACGCAGTATTTT. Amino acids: CASSLQGYSTDTQYF.

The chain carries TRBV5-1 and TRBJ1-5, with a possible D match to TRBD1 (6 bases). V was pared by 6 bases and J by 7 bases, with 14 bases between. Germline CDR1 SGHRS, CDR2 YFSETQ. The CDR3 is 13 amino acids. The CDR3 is CASTGAPEQPQHF. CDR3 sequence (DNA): TGCGCCAGCACAGGGGCGCCGGAGCAGCCCCAGCATTTT.

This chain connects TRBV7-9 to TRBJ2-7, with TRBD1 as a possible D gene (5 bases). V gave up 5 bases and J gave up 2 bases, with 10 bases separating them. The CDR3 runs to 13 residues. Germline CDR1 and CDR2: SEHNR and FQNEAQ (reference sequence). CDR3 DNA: TGTGCCAGCAGCCTCAGGGCGGCCTACGAGCAGTACTTC. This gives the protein CASSLRAAYEQYF.

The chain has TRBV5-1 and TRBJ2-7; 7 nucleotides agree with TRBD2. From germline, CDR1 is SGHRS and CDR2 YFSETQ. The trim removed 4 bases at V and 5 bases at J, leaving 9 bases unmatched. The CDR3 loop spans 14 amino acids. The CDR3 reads CASSPGGSPHEQYF. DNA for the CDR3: TGCGCCAGCAGCCCGGGCGGGAGCCCCCACGAGCAGTACTTC.

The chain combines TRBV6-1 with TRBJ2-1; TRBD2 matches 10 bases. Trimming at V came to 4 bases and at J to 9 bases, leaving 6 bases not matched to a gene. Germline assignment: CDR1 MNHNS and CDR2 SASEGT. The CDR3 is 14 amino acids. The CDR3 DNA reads TGTGCCAGCAGTGTGGCTAGCGGGAGTACTGAGCAGTTCTTC. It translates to CASSVASGSTEQFF.